The sequence of this TCR beta chain was determined in a study of blood T cell repertoires in COVID-19. Study-wide context: Sources were T cells, B-cell-depleted T cells, or PBMCs; the material itself was cDNA or gDNA.

V dropped 10 bases and J dropped 6; count of bases not matched to a gene: 17. CDR1 and CDR2 from the germline V gene are SGHAT and FQNNGV. The CDR3 totals 16 residues. Some clones are missing from TCRdb's copy, which holds only in-frame ones; the method was immunoSEQ multiplex PCR. This table has around 190,000 clones, around 83% appearing once. V and J are TRBV11-2 and TRBJ2-1; the match to TRBD2 covers 8 bases. The sequencing input was peripheral blood. This sequence was found in a human donor in a cohort sampled during active COVID-19. Here the CDR3 DNA reads TGTGCCACCACCCGGAGTGGAAGCGGGAGTATCAATGAGCAGTTCTTC. Translation gives CATTRSGSGSINEQFF.